This T cell receptor (beta chain) was recovered during a study of T-cell memory formation after mild COVID-19. The CDR3 extends over 14 amino acids. Trimming left V 3 bases short and J 5 bases short, with 13 bases between. Germline-derived CDR1 and CDR2 are KGHSH and LQKENI. TCRdb passed the 5' RACE reads through MiXCR, listing each CDR3 protein once. The data show around 340,000 distinct CDR3 sequences, roughly 15% seen once. Material for sequencing was PBMCs or a T cell subset sorted from them (not recorded which). The receptor was isolated from a man aged 18 to 29 who had mild COVID-19 (a few samples of this study predate the infection). Cell type and time point are not known. This chain uses TRBV18 with TRBJ1-2; D is ambiguous. The CDR3, as DNA: TGTGCCAGCTCACCTGACCAACAGTCTTATGGCTACACCTTC. Its translation is CASSPDQQSYGYTF.